The clone carrying this T cell receptor (beta chain) was seen many times. The target antigen is unknown. This specimen comes from a study of T cells in Graves' hyperthyroidism and ophthalmopathy. General observations from the study: Stable hyperthyroidism was told apart from ophthalmopathy by a model built on 13 V-J features.

There are 15 residues in the CDR3. Germline V gene lookup returns CDR1 MDHEN and CDR2 SYDVKM. V dropped 6 bases and J dropped 0 bases, with 9 bases sitting between them. Uncontrolled infection, other autoimmune disease, pregnancy or lactation disqualified patients from enrolment. PBMCs were sourced from about 10 ml fresh peripheral blood. RNA transcripts served as the template for amplifying TCR beta CDR3 regions. With the HTBI primer set, the TCR CDR3 went through a first round of RT-PCR. TCRdb redid the calling of the multiplex PCR reads with MiXCR, one entry per CDR3 protein. The data show hundreds of thousands of distinct CDR3 sequences, about 14% seen once.

V usage is TRBV28 and J usage is TRBJ2-6; D not certain. Sequencing was done on a sample of blood. The sequence was obtained from a woman between 45 and 65 years old with Graves' ophthalmopathy. The CDR3 region is CASRVRISGANVLTF. CDR3 sequence (DNA): TGTGCCAGCAGAGTCCGGATCTCTGGGGCCAACGTCCTGACTTTC.